This T cell receptor beta chain was identified in a study of blood T cell repertoires in COVID-19. The ends were cut back, 3 bases at V and 10 bases at J, with 12 bases in the middle. The CDR3 loop spans 12 amino acids. TCRdb's table, derived via immunoSEQ multiplex PCR, lists solely in-frame clones and lacks some. The sample contains over 45,000 clones, 85% of which appear only once. This sequence originates from a human donor in a cohort sampled during active COVID-19. The chain combines TRBV12-3 or TRBV12-4 with TRBJ1-1; D is uncertain. Sequenced: peripheral blood. CDR3 protein: CASSLSRRRAFF. Here the CDR3 DNA reads TGTGCCAGCAGTTTGTCGCGGCGCAGAGCTTTCTTT.